Sequencing of this T cell receptor beta chain was carried out in a study of shared clonotypes between healthy human individuals (dated by TCRdb to 2019 to 2021). General notes on the study: A few men and a couple of women, aged 18 to 49 years, made up the cohort. Libraries were prepared and TCR repertoires were sequenced by different laboratories using diverse techniques, in order to increase sequencing depth and limit assay-specific biases. Between about 0.85 and 9.5 billion PBMCs per donor were obtained by leukapheresis. For each donor, CD4 naive and CD4 memory were each run on three plates, CD8 naive on two plates, and CD8 memory on one plate. Blood TCR repertoires of about 5 healthy adults were deeply sequenced to estimate repertoire size and the extent of clonotype sharing between individuals. Overall results and qualifications from the work: Roughly 5.2% of naive CD4, 3.5% of naive CD8, approximately 2.2% of memory CD4, and 0.4% of memory CD8 clonotypes were shared across four donors. Rarefaction of sorted-subset datasets indicated incomplete sequencing despite the large sequencing depth. Sampling was limited to blood, and TCR repertoires in tissue likely differ from TCR repertoires in blood. Higher generation probabilities were observed for clonotypes shared by all four sorted-subset donors than for non-shared clonotypes. Based on pairwise subsampling, the degree of clonotype sharing among donors was expected to be affected by sequencing depth. The small number of donors limited the genetic and exposure-history diversity represented. Naive subsets generally had larger estimated clonotype richness than memory subsets.

As concerns this clone: It has no known antigen specificity. Qualities for individual bases were not recorded, and no much larger clone is one base off.

The germline V gene sets CDR1 to ENHRY and CDR2 to SYGVKD. Compared with germline, V lacks 1 base and J lacks 8 bases; bases without a gene match: 12. The CDR3 goes from the cysteine to the phenylalanine over 16 residues. CDR3 DNA only is kept here, 48 bases in frame from base 1. Donors were healthy HIV-negative adults with no recently reported acute infections or vaccinations. Every donor was a Caucasian adult living in Nashville, Tennessee, USA. The CD8 memory samples were a combination of magnetically selected CD45RO+ cells and CCR7-negative CD45RA+ effector memory (TemRA) cells. After blood collection by leukapheresis, PBMCs were isolated using Ficoll-Histopaque density gradient centrifugation and then cryopreserved in the vapor phase of liquid nitrogen. Purity and quantity of every magnetically sorted T cell population were checked by analytical flow cytometry. Genomic DNA was isolated from every sorted fraction and measured by UV absorbance on a Nanodrop 2000c.

TCR CDR3 regions were amplified from genomic DNA by multiplex PCR using the deep immunoSEQ assay. For each cell subset, the extracted genomic DNA was distributed evenly across all wells of several immunoSEQ 96-well plates, and each plate served as one replicate. Each replicate PCR for sorted subsets received about 210 ng genomic DNA, equal to roughly 30,000 T cell genomes. Purified libraries were measured with a Qubit 3.0 fluorometer, size-checked on a Bioanalyzer 2100, and measured again with the KAPA Library Quantification kit. A separate single-read 150-cycle Illumina NextSeq 550 flow cell was used to sequence each immunoSEQ 96-well plate. In the authors' own workflow: Because only junctional sequences without quality scores were contained in the immunoSEQ output, filtering matching that applied to full-length reads could not be performed. To assign V/J genes and CDR3, sequences were annotated against IMGT germline references using PyIR, a Python wrapper for IgBLAST v1.9. Reads were removed for weak V/J assignments (E-value above 1e-6), missing CDR3, stop codons, out-of-frame junctions, or ambiguous translated residues. V3J clonotypes were defined as sequences sharing an identical inferred V gene, J gene, and CDR3 amino acid sequence. Percentage overlap between repertoires was calculated by dividing the number of shared unique clonotypes by the size of the smaller repertoire. Richness of each repertoire was evaluated using RTK rarefaction, the Chao1 estimator, and Recon v2.1 estimates of unobserved clonotypes. OLGA was used to compute generation probabilities for all TCRbeta clonotypes that the gDNA method yielded from several donors. The source is immuneACCESS, and TCRdb retained only in-frame sequences with V and J called. Part of the clones is not carried over; for the studies checked, unresolved V genes explain less than half of this, and the remainder is unexplained. V and J calls and clone size are as listed in that table; D and trimming were resolved from the DNA. The sample table contains around 690,000 clones; only one count was recorded for roughly 88% of them. The ten largest clones take up 30% to 40% of the sample.

The sequence links TRBV10-3 to TRBJ1-2; 8 bases in between match TRBD1. The source material was memory CD8+ T cells from PBMCs. In the paper's terms, the cell subset or site label means: CD45RO+ cells pooled with CCR7-negative TemRA cells. This TCR came from a man younger than 35 in good health. Some clones in this sample may be carry-over from other donors' samples. The nucleotide sequence reads as follows: TGTGCCATCAGTGAGTTGCCGACAGGGGCCCCTAACGGCTACACCTTC. The resulting protein is CAISELPTGAPNGYTF.